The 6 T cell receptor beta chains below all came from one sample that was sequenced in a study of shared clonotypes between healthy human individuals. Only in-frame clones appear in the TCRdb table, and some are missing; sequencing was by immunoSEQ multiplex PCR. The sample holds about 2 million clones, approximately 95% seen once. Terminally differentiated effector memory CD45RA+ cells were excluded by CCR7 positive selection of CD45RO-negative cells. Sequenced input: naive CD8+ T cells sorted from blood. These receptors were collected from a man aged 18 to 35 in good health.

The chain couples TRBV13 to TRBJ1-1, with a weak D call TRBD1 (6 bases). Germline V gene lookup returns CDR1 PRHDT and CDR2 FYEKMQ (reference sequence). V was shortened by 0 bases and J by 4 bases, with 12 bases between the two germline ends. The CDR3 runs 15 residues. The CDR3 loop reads CASSLGGGDGTEAFF. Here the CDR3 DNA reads TGTGCCAGCAGCTTAGGAGGGGGAGACGGCACTGAAGCTTTCTTT.

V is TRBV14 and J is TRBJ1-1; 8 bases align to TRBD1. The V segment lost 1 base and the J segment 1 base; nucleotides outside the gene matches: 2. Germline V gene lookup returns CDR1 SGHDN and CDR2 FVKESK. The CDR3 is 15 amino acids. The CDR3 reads CASSQGTGGNTEAFF. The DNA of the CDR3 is TGTGCCAGCAGCCAAGGTACAGGGGGGAACACTGAAGCTTTCTTT.

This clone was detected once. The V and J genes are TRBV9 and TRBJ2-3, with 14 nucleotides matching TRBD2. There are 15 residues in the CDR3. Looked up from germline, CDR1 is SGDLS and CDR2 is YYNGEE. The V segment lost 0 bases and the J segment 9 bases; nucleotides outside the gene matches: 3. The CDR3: CASSVGLAGGQTQYF. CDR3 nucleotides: TGTGCCAGCAGCGTAGGACTAGCGGGAGGGCAGACGCAGTATTTT.

CDR3 DNA: TGTGCCAGCAGCTATGGGACAGGGGGCTCCTACGAGCAGTACTTC. The encoded protein is CASSYGTGGSYEQYF. The chain couples TRBV11-2 to TRBJ2-7; TRBD1 agrees at 11 bases. The CDR3 is made up of 15 amino acids. CDR1 and CDR2 (germline): SGHAT, FQNNGV. The ends lost 4 bases at V and 0 bases at J; junction bases unmatched: 2.

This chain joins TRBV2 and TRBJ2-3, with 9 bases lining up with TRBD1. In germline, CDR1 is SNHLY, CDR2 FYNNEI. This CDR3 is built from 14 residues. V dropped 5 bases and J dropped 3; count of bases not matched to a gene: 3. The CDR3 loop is CASSLGQGTDTQYF. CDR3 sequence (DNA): TGTGCCAGCAGTCTCGGACAGGGGACAGATACGCAGTATTTT. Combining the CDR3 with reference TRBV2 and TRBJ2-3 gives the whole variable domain EPEVTQTPSHQVTQMGQEVILRCVPISNHLYFYWYRQILGQKVEFLVSFYNNEISEKSEIFDDQFSVERPDGSNFTLKIRSTKLEDSAMYFCASSLGQGTDTQYFGPGTRLTVL.

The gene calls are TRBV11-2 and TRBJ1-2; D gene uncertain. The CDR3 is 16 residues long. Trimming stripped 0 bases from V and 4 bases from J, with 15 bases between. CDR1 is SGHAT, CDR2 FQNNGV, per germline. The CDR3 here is CASSLDPDSRSYGYTF. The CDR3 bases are TGTGCCAGCAGCTTAGATCCCGACTCTCGTAGCTATGGCTACACCTTC.